The 30 T cell receptor beta chains in this list originate from one sample, sequenced in a study of T cells in Graves' hyperthyroidism and ophthalmopathy. TCR beta CDR3 sequences were amplified from RNA transcripts. With the HTBI primer set, the TCR CDR3 went through a first round of RT-PCR. A single record per CDR3 protein comes from TCRdb applying MiXCR to the multiplex PCR reads. The sample includes a few hundred thousand distinct CDR3 sequences, roughly 15% of them seen just once. The material sequenced was blood. The receptor set was obtained from a woman aged 55-70 years with Graves' ophthalmopathy.

This clonotype was seen ten or more times. The chain has TRBV20-1 and TRBJ2-5, with D possibly matching TRBD2 (6 bases). CDR1 DFQATT and CDR2 SNEGSKA come from the germline V gene (reference sequence). The CDR3 spans 15 residues. V was clipped by 5 bases and J by 0 bases, with 16 bases between them. CDR3 sequence (DNA): TGCAGTGCTGCGCAGGGTGGGGGGTACCAAGAGACCCAGTACTTC. Protein sequence: CSAAQGGGYQETQYF.

The table lists this clonotype with many counts. The chain combines TRBV7-9 with TRBJ2-5; D is unclear. This CDR3 has 14 amino acids. V was pared by 7 bases and J by 2 bases, with 14 bases between. Germline V gives CDR1 SEHNR, CDR2 FQNEAQ (reference sequence). Written as DNA, the CDR3 is TGTGCCAGCACCTCCCCGGCTCAGCAAGAGACCCAGTACTTC. This translates into CASTSPAQQETQYF.

This clonotype has a handful of counts. This sequence joins TRBV28 and TRBJ2-2; possible D gene TRBD1, 7 bases. The length of the CDR3 is 18 residues. V lost 2 bases, J lost 2 bases, and 18 bases lay in between. From germline, CDR1 is MDHEN and CDR2 SYDVKM. For the CDR3, the DNA is TGTGCCAGCAGTTTAAGGAGGGGTAGGGGGCGAAACACCGGGGAGCTGTTTTTT. Amino acid sequence: CASSLRRGRGRNTGELFF.

This clonotype came up many times. The rearrangement links TRBV3-1 to TRBJ2-7; D ambiguous. The CDR3 covers 14 residues. Trimming shortened V by 4 bases and J by 5 bases, and 15 bases separated the two germline ends. From germline, CDR1 is LGHDT and CDR2 YNNKEL (reference sequence). DNA of the CDR3: TGTGCCAGCAGCCCACGGACCGTATACCACGAGCAGTACTTC. Its translation is CASSPRTVYHEQYF.

This clonotype turned up a few times. The chain is built from TRBV19 and TRBJ2-1, with TRBD2 matching 9 bases. Germline values: CDR1 LNHDA, CDR2 SQIVND (reference sequence). CDR3 length: 16 amino acids. After removal of 4 bases from V and 8 bases from J, the junction contained 12 bases not matched to a gene. The CDR3 DNA is TGTGCCAGTAGTAATTCGGGCGGGAGGGCCGAGCATGAGCAGTTCTTC. Its protein product is CASSNSGGRAEHEQFF.

This clonotype was detected only a few times. The gene calls are TRBV19 and TRBJ2-3; no clear D. V lost 7 bases and J lost 4, with 21 bases in between. This CDR3 has 16 amino acids. Germline V gives CDR1 LNHDA, CDR2 SQIVND (reference sequence). DNA of the CDR3: TGTGCCAGTACCCCTGGTCGCGGATATGCCCCAGATACGCAGTATTTT. It codes for CASTPGRGYAPDTQYF.

The chain employs TRBV20-1 and TRBJ2-3, with 16 bases aligning to TRBD2. This CDR3 has 16 amino acids. Germline CDR1 reads DFQATT; CDR2 reads SNEGSKA (reference sequence). V was clipped by 8 bases and J by 3 bases; unmatched bases: 8. The CDR3 bases are TGCAGTTTTCCGGGACTAGCGGGAGGGACGACAGATACGCAGTATTTT. Amino acids: CSFPGLAGGTTDTQYF.

This clonotype was detected ten times or more. This chain joins TRBV5-1 and TRBJ1-2; D ambiguous. Looked up from germline, CDR1 is SGHRS and CDR2 is YFSETQ. V lost 1 base and J 7 bases, leaving 11 bases between the germline ends. The CDR3 is made up of 13 amino acids. The CDR3 region is CASSLSGVGGYTF. DNA of the CDR3: TGCGCCAGCAGCTTGAGTGGCGTGGGTGGCTACACCTTC.

This clonotype was found a few times. The chain uses TRBV20-1 and TRBJ2-5, with 7 bases fitting TRBD2. The germline V gene has CDR1 DFQATT and CDR2 SNEGSKA (reference sequence). The V and J ends lost 6 bases and 7 bases, in that order; junction bases with no gene match: 11. The CDR3 covers 13 residues. As DNA, the CDR3 is TGCAGTGCCGGGGGGAACCCCCCGGGGACCCAGTACTTC. Its translation is CSAGGNPPGTQYF.

This clonotype was observed at least ten times. V usage is TRBV24-1 and J usage is TRBJ1-5; TRBD1 is a possible D gene (5 bases). The CDR3 runs to 17 residues. V was shortened by 9 bases and J by 1 base, with 21 bases between the two germline ends. Germline V CDR1 and CDR2: KGHDR, SFDVKD. CDR3 loop: CATLVRPGSTSNQPQHF. In nucleotides, the CDR3 is TGTGCCACCCTGGTCAGGCCAGGGAGTACAAGCAATCAGCCCCAGCATTTT.

This clonotype was counted ten times or more. The chain has TRBV20-1 and TRBJ2-1, with 10 positions matching TRBD2. Germline-derived CDR1 and CDR2 are DFQATT and SNEGSKA (reference sequence). The J segment lost 0 bases and the V segment lost 6 bases, leaving 11 bases of the junction unmatched. The CDR3 extends over 17 amino acids. The CDR3 spells CSALARAGGPSYNEQFF. The CDR3 bases are TGCAGTGCCCTCGCCCGAGCGGGAGGGCCCTCCTACAATGAGCAGTTCTTC.

This clonotype was seen a few times. The chain uses TRBV25-1 and TRBJ1-2; tentative D call: TRBD1 (5 bases). Trimming took off 4 bases at V and 7 bases at J, with 13 bases between the two ends. The CDR3 spans 13 residues. CDR1 is MGHDK and CDR2 is SYGVNS in the germline V gene. The CDR3 DNA sequence: TGTGCCAGCAGTGCAGGGACCCCTTTTGGCTACACCTTC. This codes for CASSAGTPFGYTF.

The chain recombines TRBV19 with TRBJ2-1; 10 bases map to TRBD2. V dropped 6 bases and J dropped 2; count of bases not matched to a gene: 13. The CDR3 spans 18 residues. The V gene's germline CDR1 is LNHDA and CDR2 SQIVND (reference sequence). The CDR3 DNA reads TGTGCCAGTAGCAACCCTCGTCCTAGCGGGAGACCCTACAATGAGCAGTTCTTC. Its protein is CASSNPRPSGRPYNEQFF. The complete variable domain, with remaining parts taken from reference TRBV19 and TRBJ2-1, reads DGGITQSPKYLFRKEGQNVTLSCEQNLNHDAMYWYRQDPGQGLRLIYYSQIVNDFQKGDIAEGYSVSREKKESFPLTVTSAQKNPTAFYLCASSNPRPSGRPYNEQFFGPGTRLTVL.

This clonotype was seen repeatedly, ten times or more. The chain couples TRBV4-1 to TRBJ1-4, with D unresolved. The V and J ends lost 0 bases and 0 bases respectively, with 8 bases between them. The CDR3 sequence is 16 residues long. Germline lookup yields CDR1 MGHRA and CDR2 YSYEKL. The CDR3 loop is CASSQEAFATNEKLFF. As DNA, the CDR3 is TGCGCCAGCAGCCAAGAGGCCTTTGCAACTAATGAAAAACTGTTTTTT.

As regards this clonotype: Since a much larger clone is just one base distant, this may be a read error. The rearrangement uses TRBV18 and TRBJ2-3; the D gene could be TRBD1 or TRBD2 (5 bases each). This CDR3 is built from 15 residues. The germline CDR1 and CDR2 sequences are KGHSH and LQKENI. Trimming stripped 5 bases from V and 6 bases from J, with 18 bases between. The CDR3 DNA reads as TGTGCCAGCTCATCCCGGGACGGGCTAGTTGATACGCAGTATTTT. Protein: CASSSRDGLVDTQYF.

This clonotype was detected a few times. The chain recombines TRBV19 with TRBJ1-2; D is uncertain. Germline V gene sequence: CDR1 LNHDA, CDR2 SQIVND (reference sequence). V was cut by 3 bases and J by 2 bases, with 10 bases left in between. The CDR3 consists of 14 residues. The CDR3 region is CASSIGAENYGYTF. CDR3 nucleotide sequence: TGTGCCAGTAGTATCGGCGCCGAGAACTATGGCTACACCTTC.

Only a few counts were recorded for this clonotype. The V and J genes are TRBV19 and TRBJ2-2; D unclear. The V gene lost 11 bases and the J gene lost 3 bases, with 19 bases spanning the gap. This CDR3 contains 15 residues. Germline V gene lookup returns CDR1 LNHDA and CDR2 SQIVND (reference sequence). Written as DNA, the CDR3 is TGTGCCTCTCGACCCACCGGGCCATACACCGGGGAGCTGTTTTTT. This translates into CASRPTGPYTGELFF.

This clonotype is a singleton in its sample. A read error may be the cause here, since a much bigger clone is one base away. This chain connects TRBV29-1 to TRBJ1-2; perhaps TRBD1 as D (6 bases). CDR3 length equals 13 residues. CDR1 SQVTM and CDR2 ANQGSEA come from the germline V gene. Trimming took 6 bases from V and 2 from J, leaving 13 bases between them. The CDR3 DNA reads as TGCAGCGTGGGGGGGGGCGGCAACTATGGCTACACCTTC. This translates into CSVGGGGNYGYTF.

The chain has TRBV2 and TRBJ2-1; 7 bases map to TRBD2. This CDR3 has 14 amino acids. From germline, CDR1 is SNHLY and CDR2 FYNNEI. Unmatched junction bases numbered 6, after V lost 4 bases and J lost 6 bases. The CDR3 here is CASSVSSGPNEQFF. In nucleotides, the CDR3 is TGTGCCAGCAGTGTCTCTAGCGGACCCAATGAGCAGTTCTTC.

The gene calls are TRBV28 and TRBJ2-6; the D gene is possibly TRBD1 (5 bases). The length of the CDR3 is 21 residues. Trimming shortened V by 10 bases and J by 0 bases, and 31 bases separated the two germline ends. The V gene's germline CDR1 is MDHEN and CDR2 SYDVKM. This chain's CDR3 is CATTQTFDSSLMSSGANVLTF. Written as DNA, the CDR3 is TGTGCCACCACTCAAACCTTCGACAGTTCACTTATGAGCTCTGGGGCCAACGTCCTGACTTTC.

This chain joins TRBV28 and TRBJ1-3; 7 positions agree with TRBD1. The junction had 3 bases not matched to a gene; V was cut back by 2 bases and J by 2 bases. The germline CDR1 and CDR2 sequences are MDHEN and SYDVKM. The CDR3 contains 15 residues. The CDR3 DNA is TGTGCCAGCAGTTTACCTACAGGGGCTGGAAACACCATATATTTT. Its protein product is CASSLPTGAGNTIYF.

This clonotype appeared many times. The J gene is TRBJ1-1, the V gene TRBV30; TRBD1 is a possible D gene (5 bases). V shed 1 base and J shed 8 bases, with 17 bases lying between them. This CDR3 is built from 14 residues. The germline gives CDR1 GTSNPN, CDR2 SVGIG (reference sequence). The CDR3 DNA is TGTGCCTGGAGTGCCCTGACAGTGGGGGGAGAAGCTTTCTTT. Its protein is CAWSALTVGGEAFF.

This clonotype was seen at least ten times. V and J are TRBV30 and TRBJ2-4; TRBD1 might be the D (6 bases). CDR3 length: 14 residues. Deletions cut 5 bases from V and 1 base from J, with 12 bases between. Germline CDR1 and CDR2: GTSNPN and SVGIG (reference sequence). CDR3: CAWGRGSAKNIQYF. Here the CDR3 DNA reads TGTGCCTGGGGCAGGGGCTCCGCCAAAAACATTCAGTACTTC.

In its sample, this clonotype was seen many times. The rearrangement joins TRBV5-5 to TRBJ2-7, with 9 bases aligning to TRBD1. V was pared by 5 bases and J by 1 base, with 7 bases of the junction left unmatched. Germline V CDR1 and CDR2: SGHKS, YYEKEE (reference sequence). The CDR3 has 15 amino acids. This CDR3 is CASSFLGTGSYEQYF. The CDR3 nucleotides are TGTGCCAGCAGTTTCCTCGGGACAGGGTCCTACGAGCAGTACTTC.

This clonotype was seen a few times. The V call is TRBV9, the J call TRBJ2-7; D possibly uses TRBD1 or TRBD2 (5 bases each). The germline CDR1 and CDR2 sequences are SGDLS and YYNGEE. V lost 0 bases, J lost 0 bases, and 10 bases lay in between. The CDR3 covers 15 residues. The DNA for the CDR3 is TGTGCCAGCAGCGTAGGGGACCCAAGCTCCTACGAGCAGTACTTC. As protein: CASSVGDPSSYEQYF.

This clonotype was found many times. The chain joins TRBV28 to TRBJ2-7, with D unclear. CDR3 length: 14 amino acids. Trimming took off 2 bases at V and 2 bases at J, with 10 bases between the two ends. CDR1 and CDR2 (germline): MDHEN, SYDVKM. CDR3 protein: CASSLSSHTYEQYF. The CDR3 DNA sequence: TGTGCCAGCAGTTTAAGCAGCCATACCTACGAGCAGTACTTC. Full variable domain (remainder filled in from reference TRBV28 and TRBJ2-7): DVKVTQSSRYLVKRTGEKVFLECVQDMDHENMFWYRQDPGLGLRLIYFSYDVKMKEKGDIPEGYSVSREKKERFSLILESASTNQTSMYLCASSLSSHTYEQYFGPGTRLTVT.

The J gene is TRBJ2-1, the V gene TRBV6-5; 8 positions agree with TRBD1. This CDR3 is 15 amino acids long. Trimming cost V 6 bases and J 8 bases; bases outside gene matches: 12. Germline V gives CDR1 MNHEY, CDR2 SVGAGI. Here the CDR3 DNA reads TGTGCCAGCAGATACCAAGGACAGGGTGGCCATGAGCAGTTCTTC. This codes for CASRYQGQGGHEQFF.

This clonotype was detected ten times or more. V is TRBV3-1 and J is TRBJ2-1, with D hard to call. Trimming removed 3 bases at V and 7 bases at J, with 7 bases between. Per germline, CDR1 LGHDT and CDR2 YNNKEL (reference sequence). The CDR3 covers 12 residues. CDR3 sequence (DNA): TGTGCCAGCAGCCAGGTTGCGAATGAGCAGTTCTTC. Its translation is CASSQVANEQFF.

This clonotype has a count of ten or more. The V gene is TRBV7-2, the J gene TRBJ2-5; 9 positions agree with TRBD1. Germline V gene data show CDR1 as SGHTA and CDR2 as FQGNSA. V gave up 4 bases and J gave up 5 bases; unmatched junction bases: 11. The CDR3 covers 16 residues. The CDR3: CASSSSYRGLRETQYF. As DNA, the CDR3 is TGTGCCAGCAGCTCATCCTACAGGGGGCTGAGGGAGACCCAGTACTTC.

The sample holds many counts of this clonotype. The chain is built from TRBV3-1 and TRBJ2-1; possible D gene TRBD2, 6 bases. Germline CDR1 is LGHDT and CDR2 is YNNKEL (reference sequence). Trimming pared 0 bases from V and 0 bases from J, leaving 6 bases between. This CDR3 is 15 amino acids long. Here the CDR3 DNA reads TGTGCCAGCAGCCAAGACGGGAGCTCCTACAATGAGCAGTTCTTC. This encodes CASSQDGSSYNEQFF.